This T cell receptor (beta chain) was captured in a study of CXCR3-negative and CXCR3-positive naive CD8 T cells. Germline CDR1 is SGHAT and CDR2 is FQNNGV. CDR3 size: 15 residues. A word on this clonotype: Its antigen is not identified.

UMI-labeled TRB cDNA libraries were prepared by 5' RACE. Each CDR3 protein gets one entry in TCRdb, which reprocessed the 5' RACE reads and gives no DNA. The ten most abundant clones cover roughly 0.6% of a sample with 100,000 to 150,000 distinct CDR3 sequences. CD45RO-CCR7+CD27+CD95- characterized naive CD8+ T cells. Study results and caveats: Greater hydrophobicity was found in TRB CDR3s of CXCR3-positive naive cells than of CXCR3-negative naive cells.

Sequences were obtained from naive CXCR3+ CD8+ T cells from blood. Subset: CD45RO-CCR7+CD27+CD95- naive CD8+ T cells expressing CXCR3 (TNR3+). The TCR sequence derives from a human donor in good health. Some clones in this sample may be carry-over from other donors' samples. The chain employs TRBV11-2 and TRBJ2-5; TCRdb's assignment of TRBD2 cannot be checked, as there is no DNA. CDR3 region: CASSLIGLAVETQYF.